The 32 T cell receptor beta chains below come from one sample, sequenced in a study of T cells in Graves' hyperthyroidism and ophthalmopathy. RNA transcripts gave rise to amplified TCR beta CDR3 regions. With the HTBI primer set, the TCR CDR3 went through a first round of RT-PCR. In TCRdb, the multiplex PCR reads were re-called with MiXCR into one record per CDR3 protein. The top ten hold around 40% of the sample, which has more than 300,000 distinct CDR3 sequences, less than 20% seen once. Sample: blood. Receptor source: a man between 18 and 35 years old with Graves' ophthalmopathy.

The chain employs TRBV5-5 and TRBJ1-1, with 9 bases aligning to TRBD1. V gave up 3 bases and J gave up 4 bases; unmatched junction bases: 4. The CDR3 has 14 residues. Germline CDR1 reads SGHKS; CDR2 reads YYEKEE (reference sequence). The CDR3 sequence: CASSWDRATTEAFF. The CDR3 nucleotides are TGTGCCAGCAGCTGGGACAGGGCAACCACTGAAGCTTTCTTT.

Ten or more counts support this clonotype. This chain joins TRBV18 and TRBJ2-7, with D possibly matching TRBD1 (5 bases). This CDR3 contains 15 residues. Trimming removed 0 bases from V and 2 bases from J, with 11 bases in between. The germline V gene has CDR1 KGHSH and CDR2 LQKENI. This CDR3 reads CASSPPDTGTYEQYF. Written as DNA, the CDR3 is TGTGCCAGCTCACCACCGGATACAGGCACCTACGAGCAGTACTTC.

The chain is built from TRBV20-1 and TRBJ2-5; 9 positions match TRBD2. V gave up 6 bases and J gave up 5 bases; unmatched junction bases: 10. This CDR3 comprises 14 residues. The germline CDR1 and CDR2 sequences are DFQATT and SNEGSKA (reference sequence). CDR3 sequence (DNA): TGCAGTGCAACCACCTACGCGGGGGGGGAGACCCAGTACTTC. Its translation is CSATTYAGGETQYF.

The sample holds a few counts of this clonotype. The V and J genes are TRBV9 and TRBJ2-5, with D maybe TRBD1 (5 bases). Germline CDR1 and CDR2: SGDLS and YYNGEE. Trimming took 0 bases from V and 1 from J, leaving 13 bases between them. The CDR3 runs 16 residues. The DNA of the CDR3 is TGTGCCAGCAGCGTAGTCACAGGCAGCACCCAAGAGACCCAGTACTTC. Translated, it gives CASSVVTGSTQETQYF.

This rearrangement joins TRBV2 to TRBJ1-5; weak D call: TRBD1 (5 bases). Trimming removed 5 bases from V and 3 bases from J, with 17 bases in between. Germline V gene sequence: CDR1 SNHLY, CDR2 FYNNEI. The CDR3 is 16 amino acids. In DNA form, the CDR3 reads TGTGCCAGCAGTTTATTTGGTGGGGCCCCCAATCAGCCCCAGCATTTT. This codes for CASSLFGGAPNQPQHF.

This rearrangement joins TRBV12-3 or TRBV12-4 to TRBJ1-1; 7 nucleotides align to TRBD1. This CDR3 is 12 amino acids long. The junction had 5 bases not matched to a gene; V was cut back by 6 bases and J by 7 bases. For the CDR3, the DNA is TGTGCCAGCAGCCTAGGACAGGTTGAAGCTTTCTTT. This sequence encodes CASSLGQVEAFF.

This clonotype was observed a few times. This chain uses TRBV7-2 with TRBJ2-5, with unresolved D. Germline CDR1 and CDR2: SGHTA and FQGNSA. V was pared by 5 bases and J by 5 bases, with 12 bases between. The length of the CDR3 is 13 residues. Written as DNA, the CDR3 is TGTGCCAGCAGCCGCTGGCGACGGGAGACCCAGTACTTC. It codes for CASSRWRRETQYF.

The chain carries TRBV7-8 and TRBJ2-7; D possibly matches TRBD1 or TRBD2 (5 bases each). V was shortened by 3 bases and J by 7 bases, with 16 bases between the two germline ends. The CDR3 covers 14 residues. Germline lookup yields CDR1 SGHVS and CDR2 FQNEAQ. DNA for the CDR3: TGTGCCAGCAGCTTGGGACCGTACATTATAGAGCAGTACTTC. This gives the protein CASSLGPYIIEQYF.

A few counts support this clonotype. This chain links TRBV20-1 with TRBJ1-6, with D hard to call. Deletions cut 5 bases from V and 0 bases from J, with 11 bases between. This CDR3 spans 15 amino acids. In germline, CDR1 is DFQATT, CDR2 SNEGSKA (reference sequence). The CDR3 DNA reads TGCAGTGCTTGGATAGGGTCCTCCTATAATTCACCCCTCCACTTT. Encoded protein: CSAWIGSSYNSPLHF.

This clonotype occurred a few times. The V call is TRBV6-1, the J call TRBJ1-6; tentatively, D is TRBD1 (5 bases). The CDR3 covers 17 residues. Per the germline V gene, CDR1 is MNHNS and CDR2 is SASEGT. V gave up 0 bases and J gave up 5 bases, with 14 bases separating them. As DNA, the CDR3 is TGTGCCAGCAGTGAAGCGAACAGGATTAAGGATAATTCACCCCTCCACTTT. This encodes CASSEANRIKDNSPLHF.

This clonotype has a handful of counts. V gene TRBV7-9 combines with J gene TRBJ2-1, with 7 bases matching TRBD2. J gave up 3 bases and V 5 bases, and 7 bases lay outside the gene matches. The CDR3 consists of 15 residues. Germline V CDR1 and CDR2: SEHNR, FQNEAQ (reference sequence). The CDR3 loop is CASSHDGGFYNEQFF. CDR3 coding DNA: TGTGCCAGCAGCCACGACGGGGGGTTCTACAATGAGCAGTTCTTC.

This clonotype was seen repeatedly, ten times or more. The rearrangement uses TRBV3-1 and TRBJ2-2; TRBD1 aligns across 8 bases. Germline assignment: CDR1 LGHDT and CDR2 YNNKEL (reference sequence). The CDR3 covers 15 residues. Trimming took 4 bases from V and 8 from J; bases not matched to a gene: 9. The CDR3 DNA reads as TGTGCCAGCAGCCGGGCCAGGGGGCCGTCGGGGGAGCTGTTTTTT. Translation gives CASSRARGPSGELFF. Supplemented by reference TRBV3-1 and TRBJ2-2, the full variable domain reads DTAVSQTPKYLVTQMGNDKSIKCEQNLGHDTMYWYKQDSKKFLKIMFSYNNKELIINETVPNRFSPKSPDKAHLNLHINSLELGDSAVYFCASSRARGPSGELFFGEGSRLTVL.

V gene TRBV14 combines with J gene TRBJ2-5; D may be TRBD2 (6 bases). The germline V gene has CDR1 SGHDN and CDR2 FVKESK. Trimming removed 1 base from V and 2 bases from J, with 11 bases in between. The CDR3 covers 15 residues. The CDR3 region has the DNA TGTGCCAGCAGCCAAGCGGAGGGCCCACAAGAGACCCAGTACTTC. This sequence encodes CASSQAEGPQETQYF.

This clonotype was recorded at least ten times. Written as DNA, the CDR3 is TGTGCCAGCAGCCAAGTAAAGGAGCAGCCCCAGCATTTT. It is translated as CASSQVKEQPQHF. This rearrangement joins TRBV3-1 to TRBJ1-5; D remains unclear. The CDR3 spans 13 residues. The ends were cut back, 1 base at V and 7 bases at J, with 8 bases in the middle. In germline, CDR1 is LGHDT, CDR2 YNNKEL (reference sequence). The full variable domain, its missing parts supplied by reference TRBV3-1 and TRBJ1-5, is DTAVSQTPKYLVTQMGNDKSIKCEQNLGHDTMYWYKQDSKKFLKIMFSYNNKELIINETVPNRFSPKSPDKAHLNLHINSLELGDSAVYFCASSQVKEQPQHFGDGTRLSIL.

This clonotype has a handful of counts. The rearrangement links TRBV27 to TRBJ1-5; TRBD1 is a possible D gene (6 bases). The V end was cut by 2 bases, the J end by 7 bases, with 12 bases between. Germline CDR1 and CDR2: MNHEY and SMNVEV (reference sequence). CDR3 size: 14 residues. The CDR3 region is CASSLARGVQPQHF. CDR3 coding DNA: TGTGCCAGCAGTTTAGCCAGGGGCGTACAGCCCCAGCATTTT.

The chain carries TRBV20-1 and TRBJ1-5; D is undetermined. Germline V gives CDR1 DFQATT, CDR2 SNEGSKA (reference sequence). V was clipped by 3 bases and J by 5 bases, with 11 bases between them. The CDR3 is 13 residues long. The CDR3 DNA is TGCAGTGCTAGGGCGGAGATAGATCAGCCCCAGCATTTT. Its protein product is CSARAEIDQPQHF.

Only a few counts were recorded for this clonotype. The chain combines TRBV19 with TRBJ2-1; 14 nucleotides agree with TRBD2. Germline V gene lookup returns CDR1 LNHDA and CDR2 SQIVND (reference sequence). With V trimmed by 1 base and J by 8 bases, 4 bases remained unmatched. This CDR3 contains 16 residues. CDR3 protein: CASSIGTSGGIYEQFF. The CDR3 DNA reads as TGTGCCAGTAGTATAGGGACTAGCGGGGGGATCTATGAGCAGTTCTTC.

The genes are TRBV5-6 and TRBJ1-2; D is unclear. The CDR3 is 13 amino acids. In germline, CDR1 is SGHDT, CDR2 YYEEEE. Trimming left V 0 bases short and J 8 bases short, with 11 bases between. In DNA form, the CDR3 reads TGTGCCAGCAGCTTGGGTGCGGCGGGCGGCTACACCTTC. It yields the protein CASSLGAAGGYTF.

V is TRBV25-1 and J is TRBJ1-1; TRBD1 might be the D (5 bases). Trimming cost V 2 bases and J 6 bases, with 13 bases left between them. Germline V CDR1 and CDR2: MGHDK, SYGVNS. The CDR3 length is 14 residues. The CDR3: CASSEQGSWSEAFF. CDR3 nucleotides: TGTGCCAGCAGTGAACAGGGATCCTGGTCTGAAGCTTTCTTT.

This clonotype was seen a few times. CDR3 region: CASSPGDVTYEQYF. The CDR3 DNA is TGCGCCAGCAGCCCTGGGGACGTTACCTACGAGCAGTACTTC. The V gene is TRBV5-1, the J gene TRBJ2-7; the D gene could be TRBD1 or TRBD2 (5 bases each). This CDR3 spans 14 amino acids. Germline V gives CDR1 SGHRS, CDR2 YFSETQ. The V end lost 4 bases, the J end lost 2 bases, and 13 bases lay between the germline ends.

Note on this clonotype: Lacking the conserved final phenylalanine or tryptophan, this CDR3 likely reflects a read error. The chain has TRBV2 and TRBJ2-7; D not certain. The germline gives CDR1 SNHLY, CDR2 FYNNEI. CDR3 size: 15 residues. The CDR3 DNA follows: TGCGCCAGCAGCCAAAGACTGGACCGGCCGTGGGAGCAGTACCTC. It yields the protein CASSQRLDRPWEQYL.

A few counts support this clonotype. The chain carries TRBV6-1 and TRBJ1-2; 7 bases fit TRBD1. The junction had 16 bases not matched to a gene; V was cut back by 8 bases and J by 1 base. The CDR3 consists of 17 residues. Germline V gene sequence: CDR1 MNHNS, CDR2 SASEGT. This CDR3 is CASGRDSKYNFNYGYTF. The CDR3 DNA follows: TGTGCCAGCGGGAGGGACAGTAAATACAACTTTAACTATGGCTACACCTTC.

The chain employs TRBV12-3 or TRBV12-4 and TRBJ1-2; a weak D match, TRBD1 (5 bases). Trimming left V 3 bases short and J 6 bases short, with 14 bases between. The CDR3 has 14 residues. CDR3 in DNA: TGTGCCAGCAGTTTTCGAGGCAGGGAGAATGGCTACACCTTC. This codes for CASSFRGRENGYTF.

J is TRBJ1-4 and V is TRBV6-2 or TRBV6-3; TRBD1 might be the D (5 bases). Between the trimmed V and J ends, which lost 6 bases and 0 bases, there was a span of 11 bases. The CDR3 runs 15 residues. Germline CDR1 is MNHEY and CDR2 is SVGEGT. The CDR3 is CASRDTGATNEKLFF. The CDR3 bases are TGTGCCAGCAGGGATACAGGAGCAACTAATGAAAAACTGTTTTTT.

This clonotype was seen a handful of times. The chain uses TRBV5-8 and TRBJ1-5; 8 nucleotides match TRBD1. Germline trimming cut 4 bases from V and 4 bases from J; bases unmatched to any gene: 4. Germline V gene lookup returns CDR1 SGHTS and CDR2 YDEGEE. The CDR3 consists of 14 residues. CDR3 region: CASSRTGMNQPQHF. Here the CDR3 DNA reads TGTGCCAGCAGCAGGACAGGGATGAATCAGCCCCAGCATTTT.

The CDR3 region is CASSAGASFSGANVLTF. As DNA, the CDR3 is TGCGCCAGCAGTGCCGGGGCCTCCTTCTCTGGGGCCAACGTCCTGACTTTC. The chain combines TRBV10-2 with TRBJ2-6; either TRBD1 or TRBD2 may supply D (5 bases each). The CDR3 is 17 amino acids. V was pared by 4 bases and J by 0 bases, with 13 bases between. Germline-derived CDR1 and CDR2 are WSHSY and SAAADI.

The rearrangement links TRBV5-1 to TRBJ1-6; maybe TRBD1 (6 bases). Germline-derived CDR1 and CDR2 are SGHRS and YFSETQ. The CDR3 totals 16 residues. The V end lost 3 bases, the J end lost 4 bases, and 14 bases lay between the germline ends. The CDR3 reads CASSSTGPSYNSPLHF. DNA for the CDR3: TGCGCCAGCAGCTCGACAGGCCCCTCGTATAATTCACCCCTCCACTTT.

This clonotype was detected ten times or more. Here the CDR3 reads CASSSHRQGRGYGYTF. As DNA, the CDR3 is TGTGCCAGCAGTTCCCACCGGCAGGGGCGAGGCTATGGCTACACCTTC. The V gene is TRBV27, the J gene TRBJ1-2, with a tentative D call TRBD1 (6 bases). The ends were cut back, 4 bases at V and 4 bases at J, with 19 bases in the middle. Germline values: CDR1 MNHEY, CDR2 SMNVEV (reference sequence). This CDR3 contains 16 residues.

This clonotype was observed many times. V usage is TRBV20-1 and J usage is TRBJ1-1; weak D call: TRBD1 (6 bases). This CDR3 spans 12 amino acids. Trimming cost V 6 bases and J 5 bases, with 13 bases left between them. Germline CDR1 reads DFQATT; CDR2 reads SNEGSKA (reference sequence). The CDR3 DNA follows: TGCAGTGCGGTGGGGGGCTGGACTGAAGCTTTCTTT. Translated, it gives CSAVGGWTEAFF.

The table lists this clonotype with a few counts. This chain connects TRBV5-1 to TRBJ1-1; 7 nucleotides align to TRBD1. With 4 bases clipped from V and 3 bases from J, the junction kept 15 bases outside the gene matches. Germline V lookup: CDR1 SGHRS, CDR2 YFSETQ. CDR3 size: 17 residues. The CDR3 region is CASSQLVGGGWDTEAFF. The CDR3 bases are TGCGCCAGCAGCCAGTTAGTAGGGGGCGGGTGGGACACTGAAGCTTTCTTT.

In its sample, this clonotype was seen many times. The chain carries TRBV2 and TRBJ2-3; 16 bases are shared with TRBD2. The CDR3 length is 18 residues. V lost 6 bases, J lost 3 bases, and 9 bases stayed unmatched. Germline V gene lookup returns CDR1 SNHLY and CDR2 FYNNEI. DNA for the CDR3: TGTGCCAGCAGCTCCGGGACTAGCGGGGGGGCTGGAACAGATACGCAGTATTTT. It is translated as CASSSGTSGGAGTDTQYF.

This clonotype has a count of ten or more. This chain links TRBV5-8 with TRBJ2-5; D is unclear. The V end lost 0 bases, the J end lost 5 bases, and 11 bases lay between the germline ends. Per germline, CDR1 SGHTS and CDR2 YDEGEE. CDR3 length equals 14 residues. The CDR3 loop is CASSLASPPETQYF. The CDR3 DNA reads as TGTGCCAGCAGCTTGGCTTCCCCACCCGAGACCCAGTACTTC.